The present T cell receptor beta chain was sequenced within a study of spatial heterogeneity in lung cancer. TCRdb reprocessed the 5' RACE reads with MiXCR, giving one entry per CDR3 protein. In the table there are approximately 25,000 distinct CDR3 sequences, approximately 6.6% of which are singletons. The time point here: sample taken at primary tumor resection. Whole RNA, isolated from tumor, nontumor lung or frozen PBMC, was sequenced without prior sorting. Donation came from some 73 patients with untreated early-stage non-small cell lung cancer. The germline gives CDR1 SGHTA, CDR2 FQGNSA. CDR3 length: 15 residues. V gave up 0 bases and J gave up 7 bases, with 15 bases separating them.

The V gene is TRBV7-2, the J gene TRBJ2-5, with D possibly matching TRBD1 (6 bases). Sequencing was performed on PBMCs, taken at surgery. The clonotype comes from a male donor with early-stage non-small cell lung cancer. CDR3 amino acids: CASSLAGTGIGTQYF. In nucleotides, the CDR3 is TGTGCCAGCAGCTTAGCGGGCACAGGGATAGGGACCCAGTACTTC.